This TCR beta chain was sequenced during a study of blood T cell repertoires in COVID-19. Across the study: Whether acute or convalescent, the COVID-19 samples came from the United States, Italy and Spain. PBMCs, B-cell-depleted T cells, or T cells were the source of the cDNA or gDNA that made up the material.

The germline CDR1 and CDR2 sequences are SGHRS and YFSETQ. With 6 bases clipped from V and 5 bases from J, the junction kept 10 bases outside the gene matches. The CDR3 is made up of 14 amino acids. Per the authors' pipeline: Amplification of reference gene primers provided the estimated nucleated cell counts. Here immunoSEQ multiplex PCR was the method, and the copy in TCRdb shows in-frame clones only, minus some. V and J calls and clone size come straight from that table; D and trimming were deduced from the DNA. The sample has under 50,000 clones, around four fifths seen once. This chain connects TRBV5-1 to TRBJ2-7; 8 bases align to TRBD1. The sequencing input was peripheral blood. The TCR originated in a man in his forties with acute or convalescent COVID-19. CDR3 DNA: TGCGCCAGCACCCTGGACAGGGAGAGGAACGAGCAGTACTTC. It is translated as CASTLDRERNEQYF.